This TCR beta chain was identified in a study of CD8+CD57+ T cells in acquired aplastic anemia. In the study overall: Each DNA sample taken from sorted CD4+ and CD8+ cells came to approximately 3.3 ug on average. The study obtained 9 million to 11 million reads on average for CD4+ cells from healthy donors.

The germline CDR1 and CDR2 sequences are SGHTA and FQGNSA. There are 12 residues in the CDR3. V shed 6 bases and J shed 13 bases, with 16 bases lying between them. Study-level findings and limits: Patients versus controls showed no significant CD8+ Simpson's diversity difference. There were roughly 30 CD8+ CDR3 sequences that occurred in both patients and controls.

In the case of this clonotype: Its specificity is not known.

Genomic DNA was employed as the template in profiling TCR beta VDJ and CDR3. TCRdb reprocessed the reads with MiXCR, giving one entry per CDR3 protein. The sample contains 200,000 to 250,000 distinct CDR3 sequences, approximately 60% of which appear only once. V gene TRBV7-2 combines with J gene TRBJ2-1; D not resolved. Sequenced material: sorted CD4+, CD8+, or CD8+CD57+ T cells (not recorded which) from PBMCs. The sequence came from a human donor in good health. The CDR3 DNA reads as TGTGCCAGCAGAGTAGTTTCAATGGATCAGTTCTTC. Its protein is CASRVVSMDQFF.